This T cell receptor (beta chain) was identified during a study of regulatory T cells in long-lasting Graves disease. Time point indicated: newly diagnosed GD, antithyroid drugs for less than 3 months. PBMC RNA served as the TCR library source. Per the germline V gene, CDR1 is MNHNS and CDR2 is SASEGT. The V end was cut by 7 bases, the J end by 7 bases, with 16 bases between. The CDR3 runs 14 residues. For TCR beta, libraries came from iRepertoire HTBI primers and Arm-PCR of CDR3 regions. MiXCR was run by TCRdb on the multiplex PCR reads, yielding one entry per CDR3 protein. The sample contains around 500,000 distinct CDR3 sequences, 12% of which appear only once. This clonotype was found many times. These data are also associated with another study on T cells in Graves' hyperthyroidism and ophthalmopathy. That report notes: Progression to ophthalmopathy was predicted a median of 6.5 months early.

The specimen was peripheral blood mononuclear cells (PBMCs), collected at new diagnosis, from a patient treated with antithyroid drugs. The chain has TRBV6-1 and TRBJ1-4; no firm D call. The receptor comes from a woman under 40 with Graves disease. CDR3 DNA: TGTGCCAGCAAGGGTTTAGGTCCGAGTGAAAAACTGTTTTTT. Translating gives CASKGLGPSEKLFF.